This T cell receptor (beta chain) derives from a study of memory CD4+ T cells and cytomegalovirus serostatus. General study findings and limits: The CMV-associated TCR signature appears largely within the CD4+ memory repertoire.

As to this clone: Its antigen is undetermined.

Single viable CD3+CD4+CD8-CD45RO+ cells were sorted as the memory CD4+ T cells. CD4+ T cells were isolated by positive magnetic selection. Per the authors' pipeline: After removing out-of-frame reads, under 2.5 million distinct TCRbeta sequences remained. Repertoires were generated with immunoSEQ multiplex PCR, while TCRdb's copy carries only in-frame clones and drops some. The D gene and trimming were derived from the DNA, and the V and J assignments and clone size from that table. The sample carries 55,000 to 65,000 clones, roughly 82% recorded once. V lost 1 base to trimming and J lost 7 bases, with 4 bases between them. The CDR3 sequence is 11 residues long. Germline assignment: CDR1 SNHLY and CDR2 FYNNEI.

This TCR was sampled from an adult in good health and CMV-seronegative. The chain recombines TRBV2 with TRBJ1-2; unclear D gene. Source material: memory CD4+ T cells from blood. The DNA of the CDR3 is TGTGCCAGCAGTGAAGGGGTTGGCTACACCTTC. Translated, it gives CASSEGVGYTF. Full variable domain (remainder filled in from reference TRBV2 and TRBJ1-2): EPEVTQTPSHQVTQMGQEVILRCVPISNHLYFYWYRQILGQKVEFLVSFYNNEISEKSEIFDDQFSVERPDGSNFTLKIRSTKLEDSAMYFCASSEGVGYTFGSGTRLTVV.